The TCR beta chain described here comes from a study of blood T cell repertoires in COVID-19. On the study more broadly: Acute and convalescent COVID-19 samples came from the United States, Italy and Spain.

Assay: immunoSEQ multiplex PCR; the TCRdb copy retains only in-frame clones and omits some. The repertoire holds tens of thousands of clones, 90% to 95% seen once, with around 7% in the top ten. J gave up 1 base and V 7 bases, and 7 bases lay outside the gene matches. The CDR3 extends over 15 amino acids. Germline loops: CDR1 MNHNY, CDR2 SVGAGI (reference sequence). The sample taken for sequencing was peripheral blood. The receptor was derived from a man in his forties with COVID-19, enrolled during active disease. This chain joins TRBV6-6 and TRBJ2-7, with 10 bases fitting TRBD2. CDR3 amino acids: CASNEGLARSYEQYF. Written as DNA, the CDR3 is TGTGCCAGCAATGAGGGACTAGCGAGATCCTACGAGCAGTACTTC.